Described below is a single T cell receptor (beta chain) sequence and its context. Its antigen is currently unknown. Germline V gene lookup returns CDR1 SGHTA and CDR2 FQGNSA. The CDR3 totals 16 residues. Trimming cost V 4 bases and J 5 bases; bases outside gene matches: 8. These data originate in a study of T cell clones after liver transplantation. Study-level points and caveats: Compared with third party-reactive sequences, donor-reactive ones declined more, independent of withdrawal success.

Some clones are missing from TCRdb's copy, which holds only in-frame ones; the method was immunoSEQ multiplex PCR. The table has about 75,000 clones, around 84% seen once. The specimen was CD4+ T cells from blood, collected less than 50 months after liver transplant. The sequence came from a human patient who received a liver transplant. Some T cells may be provided by the graft donor. The V call is TRBV7-2, the J call TRBJ2-2; TRBD2 matches at 9 bases. CDR3 residues: CASSSYSGSGTGELFF. CDR3 nucleotides: TGTGCCAGCAGCTCGTATAGCGGGAGCGGAACCGGGGAGCTGTTTTTT.